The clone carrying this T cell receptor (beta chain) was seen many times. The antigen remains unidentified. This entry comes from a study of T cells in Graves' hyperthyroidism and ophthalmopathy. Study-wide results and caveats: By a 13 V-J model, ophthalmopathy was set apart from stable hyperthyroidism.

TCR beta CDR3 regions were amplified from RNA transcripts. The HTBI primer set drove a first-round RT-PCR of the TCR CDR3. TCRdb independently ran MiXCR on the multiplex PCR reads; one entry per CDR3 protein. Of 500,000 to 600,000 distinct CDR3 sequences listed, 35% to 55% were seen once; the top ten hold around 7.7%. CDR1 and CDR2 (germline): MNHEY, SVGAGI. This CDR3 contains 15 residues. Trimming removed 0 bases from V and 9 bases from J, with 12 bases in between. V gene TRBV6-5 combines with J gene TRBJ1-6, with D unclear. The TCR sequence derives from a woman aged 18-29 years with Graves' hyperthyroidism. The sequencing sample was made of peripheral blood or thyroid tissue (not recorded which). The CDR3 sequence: CASSYSRDLGSPLHF. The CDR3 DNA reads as TGTGCCAGCAGTTACTCAAGAGACCTAGGTTCACCCCTCCACTTT.